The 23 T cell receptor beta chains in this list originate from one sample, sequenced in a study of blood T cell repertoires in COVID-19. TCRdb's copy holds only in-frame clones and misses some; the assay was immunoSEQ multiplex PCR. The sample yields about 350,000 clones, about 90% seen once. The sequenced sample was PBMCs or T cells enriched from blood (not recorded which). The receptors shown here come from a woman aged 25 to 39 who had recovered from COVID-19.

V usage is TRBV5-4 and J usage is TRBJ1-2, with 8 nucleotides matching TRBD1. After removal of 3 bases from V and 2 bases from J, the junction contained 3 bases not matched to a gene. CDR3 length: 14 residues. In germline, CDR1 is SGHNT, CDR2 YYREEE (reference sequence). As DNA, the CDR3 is TGTGCCAGCAGCTCGGGACAGGAGAACTATGGCTACACCTTC. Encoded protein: CASSSGQENYGYTF. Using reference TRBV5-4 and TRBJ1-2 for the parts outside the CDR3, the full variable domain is ETGVTQSPTHLIKTRGQQVTLRCSSQSGHNTVSWYQQALGQGPQFIFQYYREEENGRGNFPPRFSGLQFPNYSSELNVNALELDDSALYLCASSSGQENYGYTFGSGTRLTVV.

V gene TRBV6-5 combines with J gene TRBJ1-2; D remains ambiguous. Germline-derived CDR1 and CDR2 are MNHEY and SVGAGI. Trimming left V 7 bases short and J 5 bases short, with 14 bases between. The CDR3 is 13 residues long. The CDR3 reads CASNLSRGYGYTF. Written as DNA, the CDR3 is TGTGCCAGCAACCTGAGTAGAGGGTATGGCTACACCTTC.

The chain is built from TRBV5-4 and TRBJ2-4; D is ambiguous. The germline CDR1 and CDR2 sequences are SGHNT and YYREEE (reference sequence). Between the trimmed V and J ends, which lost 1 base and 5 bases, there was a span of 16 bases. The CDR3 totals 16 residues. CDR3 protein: CASSLLTRIGENIQYF. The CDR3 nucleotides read TGTGCCAGCAGCTTGTTAACCAGGATAGGTGAAAACATTCAGTACTTC.

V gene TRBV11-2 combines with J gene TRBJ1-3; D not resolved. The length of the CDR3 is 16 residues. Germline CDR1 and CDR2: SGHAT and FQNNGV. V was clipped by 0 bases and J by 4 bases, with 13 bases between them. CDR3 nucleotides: TGTGCCAGCAGCTTAGATATTCGGGGAGCCGGAAACACCATATATTTT. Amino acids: CASSLDIRGAGNTIYF.

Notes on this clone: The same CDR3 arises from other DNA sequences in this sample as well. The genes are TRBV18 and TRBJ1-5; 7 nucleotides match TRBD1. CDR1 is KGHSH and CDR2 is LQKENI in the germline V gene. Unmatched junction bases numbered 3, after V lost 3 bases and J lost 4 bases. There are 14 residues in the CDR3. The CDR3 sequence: CASSPGQTNQPQHF. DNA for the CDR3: TGTGCCAGCTCACCGGGACAGACTAATCAGCCCCAGCATTTT.

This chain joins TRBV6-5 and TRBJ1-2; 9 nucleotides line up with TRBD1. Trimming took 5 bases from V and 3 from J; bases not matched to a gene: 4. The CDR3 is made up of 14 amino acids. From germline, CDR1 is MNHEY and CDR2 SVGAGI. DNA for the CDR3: TGTGCCAGCAGTCGGGACAGGGTAGACTATGGCTACACCTTC. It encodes CASSRDRVDYGYTF.

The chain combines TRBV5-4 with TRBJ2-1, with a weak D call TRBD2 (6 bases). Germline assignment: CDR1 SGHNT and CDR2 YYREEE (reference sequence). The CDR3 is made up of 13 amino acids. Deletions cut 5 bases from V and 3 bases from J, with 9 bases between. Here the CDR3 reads CASRRRDYNEQFF. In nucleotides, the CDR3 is TGTGCCAGCAGGAGGAGGGACTACAATGAGCAGTTCTTC.

DNA of the CDR3: TGCGCCAGCAGCCGCGGGGGCACAGGGATTAAAGCTAGCACAGATACGCAGTATTTT. This codes for CASSRGGTGIKASTDTQYF. The rearrangement joins TRBV5-1 to TRBJ2-3; perhaps TRBD2 as D (7 bases). The germline V gene encodes CDR1 SGHRS and CDR2 YFSETQ. CDR3 length equals 19 residues. V was pared by 4 bases and J by 0 bases, with 24 bases between.

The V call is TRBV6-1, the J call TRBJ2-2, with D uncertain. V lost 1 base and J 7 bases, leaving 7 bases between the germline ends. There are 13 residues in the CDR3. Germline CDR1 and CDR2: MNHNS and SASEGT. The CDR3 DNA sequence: TGTGCCAGCAGTGAAGTAAATCTCGGGGAGCTGTTTTTT. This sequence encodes CASSEVNLGELFF.

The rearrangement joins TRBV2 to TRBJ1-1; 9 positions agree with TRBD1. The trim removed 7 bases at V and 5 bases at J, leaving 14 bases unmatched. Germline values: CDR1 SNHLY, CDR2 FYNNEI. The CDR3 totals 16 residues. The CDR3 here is CASTVPPQGAFTEAFF. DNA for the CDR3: TGTGCCAGCACTGTCCCCCCACAGGGGGCCTTTACTGAAGCTTTCTTT.

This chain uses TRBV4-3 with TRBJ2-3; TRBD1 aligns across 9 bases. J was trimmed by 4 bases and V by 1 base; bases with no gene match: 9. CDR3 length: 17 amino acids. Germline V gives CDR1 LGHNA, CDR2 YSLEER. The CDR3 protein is CASSQGSRDRGSDTQYF. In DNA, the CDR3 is TGCGCCAGCAGCCAAGGTTCTCGTGACAGGGGGTCAGATACGCAGTATTTT.

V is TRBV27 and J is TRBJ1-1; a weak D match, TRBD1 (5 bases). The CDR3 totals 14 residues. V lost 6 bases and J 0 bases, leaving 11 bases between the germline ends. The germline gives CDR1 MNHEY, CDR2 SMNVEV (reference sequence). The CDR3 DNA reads TGTGCCAGCAGCGCGACAGTTATGAACACTGAAGCTTTCTTT. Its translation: CASSATVMNTEAFF.

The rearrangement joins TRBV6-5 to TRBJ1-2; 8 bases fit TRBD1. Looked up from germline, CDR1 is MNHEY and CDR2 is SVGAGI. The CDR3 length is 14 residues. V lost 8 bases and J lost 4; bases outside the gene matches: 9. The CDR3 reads CASVRGLGSYGYTF. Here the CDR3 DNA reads TGTGCCAGCGTCAGGGGGCTCGGATCCTATGGCTACACCTTC.

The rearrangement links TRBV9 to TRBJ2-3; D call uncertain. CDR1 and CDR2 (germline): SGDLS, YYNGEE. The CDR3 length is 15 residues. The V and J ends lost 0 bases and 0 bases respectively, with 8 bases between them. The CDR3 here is CASSVASTSTDTQYF. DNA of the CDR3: TGTGCCAGCAGCGTAGCGTCCACTAGCACAGATACGCAGTATTTT.

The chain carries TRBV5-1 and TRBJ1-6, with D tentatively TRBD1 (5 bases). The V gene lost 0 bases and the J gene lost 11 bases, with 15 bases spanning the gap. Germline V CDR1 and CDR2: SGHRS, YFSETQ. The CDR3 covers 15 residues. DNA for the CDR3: TGCGCCAGCAGCTTGGCCCCGCAGGGTACAACACCCCTCCACTTT. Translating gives CASSLAPQGTTPLHF.

The CDR3 here is CASTLTGTNYGYTF. In DNA form, the CDR3 reads TGTGCCAGCACTCTGACAGGGACTAACTATGGCTACACCTTC. V gene TRBV28 combines with J gene TRBJ1-2; TRBD1 matches at 7 bases. Trimming cost V 7 bases and J 0 bases; bases outside gene matches: 5. The germline V gene has CDR1 MDHEN and CDR2 SYDVKM. There are 14 residues in the CDR3.

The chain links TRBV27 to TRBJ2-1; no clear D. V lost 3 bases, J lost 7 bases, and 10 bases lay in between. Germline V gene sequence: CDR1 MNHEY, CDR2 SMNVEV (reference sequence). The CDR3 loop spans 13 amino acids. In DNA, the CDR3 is TGTGCCAGCAGTTTCGCTAGTGGGAATGAGCAGTTCTTC. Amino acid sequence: CASSFASGNEQFF.

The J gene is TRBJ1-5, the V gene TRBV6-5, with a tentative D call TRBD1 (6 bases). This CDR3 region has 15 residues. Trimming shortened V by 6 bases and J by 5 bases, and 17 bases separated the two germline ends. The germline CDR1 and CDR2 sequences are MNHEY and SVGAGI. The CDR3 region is CASSTHQGSHQPQHF. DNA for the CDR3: TGTGCCAGCAGCACTCATCAGGGGTCCCATCAGCCCCAGCATTTT.

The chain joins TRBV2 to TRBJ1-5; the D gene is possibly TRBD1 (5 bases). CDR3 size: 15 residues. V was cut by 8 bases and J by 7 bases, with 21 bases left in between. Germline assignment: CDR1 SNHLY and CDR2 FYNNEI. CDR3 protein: CASSVSRGFEQPQHF. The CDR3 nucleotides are TGTGCCAGCTCCGTCTCGCGGGGCTTCGAGCAGCCCCAGCATTTT.

CDR3 nucleotides: TGTGCCAGCAGCCAAGAACCCAGGAGTGCGGGGCGCTACGAGCAGTACTTC. It translates to CASSQEPRSAGRYEQYF. This chain links TRBV4-2 with TRBJ2-7, with D perhaps matching TRBD2 (6 bases). The CDR3 sequence is 17 residues long. Looked up from germline, CDR1 is LGHNA and CDR2 is YNFKEQ. Trimming shortened V by 0 bases and J by 3 bases, and 18 bases separated the two germline ends.

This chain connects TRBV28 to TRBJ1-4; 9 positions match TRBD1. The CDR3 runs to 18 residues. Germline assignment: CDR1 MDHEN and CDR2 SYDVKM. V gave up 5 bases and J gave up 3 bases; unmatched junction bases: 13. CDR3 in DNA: TGTGCCAGCAGTGCCGCCGGGACAGGGTATGGGGCTAATGAAAAACTGTTTTTT. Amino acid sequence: CASSAAGTGYGANEKLFF.

The CDR3 region is CASSTLGGPPDTQYF. The CDR3 nucleotides are TGCGCCAGCAGCACGCTTGGTGGGCCGCCAGATACGCAGTATTTT. J is TRBJ2-3 and V is TRBV5-1; D is undetermined. This CDR3 spans 15 amino acids. The germline gives CDR1 SGHRS, CDR2 YFSETQ. The V gene lost 4 bases and the J gene lost 4 bases, with 16 bases spanning the gap.

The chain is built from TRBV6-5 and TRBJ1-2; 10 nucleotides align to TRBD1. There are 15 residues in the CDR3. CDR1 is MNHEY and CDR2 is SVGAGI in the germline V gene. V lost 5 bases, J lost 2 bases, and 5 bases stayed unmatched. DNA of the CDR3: TGTGCCAGCAGTCCCTCGGGACAGGGGAACTATGGCTACACCTTC. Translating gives CASSPSGQGNYGYTF.